What follows is one T cell receptor (beta chain) and its context. What it binds is not known. One end of the junction is discordant with germline, which a read error may explain. This entry is derived from a study of T cells in Graves' hyperthyroidism and ophthalmopathy. TCR beta CDR3 sequences were amplified from RNA transcripts. Initially, a first-round RT-PCR of the TCR CDR3 employed the HTBI primer set. TCRdb re-called the multiplex PCR reads with MiXCR, one entry per CDR3 protein. Here the sample spans around 690,000 distinct CDR3 sequences, 15% to 20% being singletons. The CDR3 consists of 14 residues. CDR1 and CDR2 from the germline V gene are SGHTA and FQGTGA. Graves' hyperthyroidism is called stable when ophthalmopathy does not progress within 18 months. Used for diagnoses were clinical symptoms, serum thyroxine and TRAb, thyroid ultrasound and orbital computed tomography. Study-level results: Blood also contained most expanded thyroid clonotypes above 0.001. It was a median around 6 months before onset that the model predicted ophthalmopathy.

Sequencing was done on a sample of blood. The receptor's source is a man between 45 and 60 years old with Graves' hyperthyroidism. This sequence joins TRBV7-3 and TRBJ1-3; no firm D call. CDR3 nucleotides: TGTGCCAGCAGCTTAACAGCCTCTGGAAACACCATATGTTTT. Amino acids: CASSLTASGNTICF.